This TCR beta chain was sequenced during a study of CD8+CD57+ T cells in acquired aplastic anemia. Study in general: DNA from sorted CD4+ and CD8+ cells averaged roughly 3.2 ug. The average read count for CD4+ cells in healthy donors was around 11 million. Study results and limitations: Between patients and controls, CD8+ Simpson's diversity did not vary significantly. Both patients and controls carried the same twenty-nine CD8+ CDR3 sequences.

Germline CDR1 and CDR2: DFQATT and SNEGSKA (reference sequence). Trimming removed 4 bases from V and 5 bases from J; junction bases left unmatched: 7. The CDR3 contains 14 residues. Genomic DNA was employed as the template in profiling TCR beta VDJ and CDR3. TCRdb recomputed calls from the reads with MiXCR, one row per CDR3 protein. The data show about 220,000 distinct CDR3 sequences, with almost 35% seen just once and around 1.1% held by the top ten. Remarks on this clonotype: Its antigen is still unknown.

The chain carries TRBV20-1 and TRBJ1-4; 7 nucleotides match TRBD1. Specimen: sorted CD4+, CD8+, or CD8+CD57+ T cells (not recorded which) from PBMCs. The origin of this receptor is a human donor in good health, serving as a control. The chain's CDR3 is CSAIRTGFNEKLFF. The CDR3, as DNA: TGCAGTGCTATCCGGACAGGCTTCAATGAAAAACTGTTTTTT.